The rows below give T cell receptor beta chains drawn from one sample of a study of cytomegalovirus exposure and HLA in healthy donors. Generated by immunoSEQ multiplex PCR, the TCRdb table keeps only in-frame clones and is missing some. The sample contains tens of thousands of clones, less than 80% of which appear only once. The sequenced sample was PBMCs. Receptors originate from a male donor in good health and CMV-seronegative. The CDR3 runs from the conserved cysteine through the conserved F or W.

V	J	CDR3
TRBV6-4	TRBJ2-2	CATSRDAGGTGELFF
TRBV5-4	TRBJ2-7	CASSLETGTYEQYF
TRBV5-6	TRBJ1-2	CASSSKTGNAFYYGYTF
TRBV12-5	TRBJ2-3	CASGPREGLDTQYF
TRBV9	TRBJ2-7	CASSVVPAGKIYEQYF
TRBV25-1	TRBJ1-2	CASSELGQSNYGYTF
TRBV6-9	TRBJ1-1	CASCVTGSCTEAFF
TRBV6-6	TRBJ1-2	CASSPGQAFPYTF
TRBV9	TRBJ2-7	CASSVGQSEIYEQYF
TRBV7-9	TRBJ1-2	CASSLSGRGDGYTF
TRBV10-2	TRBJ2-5	CASMDLGQGPYPQYF
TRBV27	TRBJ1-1	CASSSGRNTEAFF
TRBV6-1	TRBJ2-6	CASSVSLVSGANVLTF
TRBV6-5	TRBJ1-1	CASSGAEPWIEAFF
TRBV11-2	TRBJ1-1	CASSPRVSMNTEAFF
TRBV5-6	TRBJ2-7	CASSLGQGDEQYF
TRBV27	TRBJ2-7	CASSLGLADYEQYF
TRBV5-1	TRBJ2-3	CASKTSILHTDTQYF
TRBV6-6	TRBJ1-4	CASRALRDRDEKLFF
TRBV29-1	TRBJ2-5	CSVEGAGKGPEETQYF
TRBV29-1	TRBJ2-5	CSTSREGRQETQYF
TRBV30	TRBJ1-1	CAWKIGDNSLNTEAFF
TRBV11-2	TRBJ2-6	CASNPLGRNPSGANVLTF
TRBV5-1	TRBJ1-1	CASYNTPGQINTEAFF
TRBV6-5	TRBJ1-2	CASSPDGDYGYTF
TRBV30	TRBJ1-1	CAWSTVTGFTEAFF
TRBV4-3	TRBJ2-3	CASSQWDRRTDTQYF
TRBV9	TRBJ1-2	CASSVAPGGSNYGYTF
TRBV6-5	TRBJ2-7	CASSYSRGGAYEQYF
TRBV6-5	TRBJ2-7	CASTRTGGAEQYF
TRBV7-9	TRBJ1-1	CASSRPGWGGLNTEAFF
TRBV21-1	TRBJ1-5	CASSKVRAPDGDQPQHF
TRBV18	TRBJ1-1	CASSRGASNTEAFF
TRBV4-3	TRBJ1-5	CASSKDWSGDSNQPQHF
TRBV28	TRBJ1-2	CASSSYRGVSGSYTF
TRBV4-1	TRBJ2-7	CASSQSIGTQGERAYEQYF
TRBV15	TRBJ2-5	CATSRGLAAATQYF
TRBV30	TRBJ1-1	CAWMGDRGPEAFF
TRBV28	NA	CASSLDRGYEQYF
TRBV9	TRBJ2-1	CASSPVTSGRWNEQFF
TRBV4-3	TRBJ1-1	CASSQGGTGQNTEAFF
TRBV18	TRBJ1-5	CASSPSQAGNQPQHF
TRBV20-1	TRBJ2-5	CSARRGETQYF
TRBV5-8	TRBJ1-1	CASSPGRRGTEAFF
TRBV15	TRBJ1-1	CATRTSPSRGTEAFF
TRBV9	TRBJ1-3	CASSVTGKLLSGNTIYF
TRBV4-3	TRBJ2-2	CASSQNFGSGELFF
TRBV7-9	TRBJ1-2	CSSSFRGTGYTF